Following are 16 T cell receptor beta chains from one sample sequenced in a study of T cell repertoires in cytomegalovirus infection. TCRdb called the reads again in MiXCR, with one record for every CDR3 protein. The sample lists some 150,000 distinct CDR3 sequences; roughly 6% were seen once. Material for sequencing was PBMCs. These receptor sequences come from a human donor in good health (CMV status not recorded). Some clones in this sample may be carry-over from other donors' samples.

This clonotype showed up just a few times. The CDR3, as DNA: TGCAGTGCTAGACAAGGACAGATGAACACTGAAGCTTTCTTT. Translation gives CSARQGQMNTEAFF. This sequence joins TRBV20-1 and TRBJ1-1; maybe TRBD1 (6 bases). The CDR3 runs 14 residues. The germline CDR1 and CDR2 sequences are DFQATT and SNEGSKA (reference sequence). V was clipped by 2 bases and J by 0 bases, with 10 bases between them.

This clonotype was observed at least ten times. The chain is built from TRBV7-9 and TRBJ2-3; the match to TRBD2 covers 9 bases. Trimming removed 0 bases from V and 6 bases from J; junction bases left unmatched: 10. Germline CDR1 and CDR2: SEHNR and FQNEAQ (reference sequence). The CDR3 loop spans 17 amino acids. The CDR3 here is CASSLAPGLAKWDTQYF. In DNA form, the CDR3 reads TGTGCCAGCAGCTTAGCTCCGGGACTAGCTAAGTGGGATACGCAGTATTTT.

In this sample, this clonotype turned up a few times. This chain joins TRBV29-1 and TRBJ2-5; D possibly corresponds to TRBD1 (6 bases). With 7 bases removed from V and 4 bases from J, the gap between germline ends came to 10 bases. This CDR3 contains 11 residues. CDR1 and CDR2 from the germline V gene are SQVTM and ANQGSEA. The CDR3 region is CSAGTTETQYF. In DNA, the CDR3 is TGCAGCGCTGGGACAACAGAGACCCAGTACTTC.

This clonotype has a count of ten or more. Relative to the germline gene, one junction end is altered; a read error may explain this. The CDR3 sequence is CSVQDSNQPQHF. The CDR3 DNA reads TGCAGCGTTCAAGATAGCAATCAGCCCCAGCATTTT. The genes are TRBV29-1 and TRBJ1-5; no clear D. Per germline, CDR1 SQVTM and CDR2 ANQGSEA. The CDR3 extends over 12 amino acids. Full variable domain (outside the CDR3, taken from reference TRBV29-1 and TRBJ1-5): SAVISQKPSRDICQRGTSLTIQCQVDSQVTMMFWYRQQPGQSLTLIATANQGSEATYESGFVIDKFPISRPNLTFSTLTVSNMSPEDSSIYLCSVQDSNQPQHFGDGTRLSIL.

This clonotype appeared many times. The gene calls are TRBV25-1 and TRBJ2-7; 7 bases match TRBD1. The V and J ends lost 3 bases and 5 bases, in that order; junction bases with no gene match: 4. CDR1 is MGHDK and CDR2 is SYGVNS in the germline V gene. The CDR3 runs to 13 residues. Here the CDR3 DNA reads TGTGCCAGCAGTGATAGGGGGCGCGACGAGCAGTACTTC. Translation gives CASSDRGRDEQYF.

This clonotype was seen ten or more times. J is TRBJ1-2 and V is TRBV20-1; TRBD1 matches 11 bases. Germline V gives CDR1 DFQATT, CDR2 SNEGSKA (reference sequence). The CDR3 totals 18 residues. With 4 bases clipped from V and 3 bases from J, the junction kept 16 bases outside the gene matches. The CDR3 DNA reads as TGCAGTGCTAAGCTCCCCTGGACAGGGGGCGCCGCGTACTATGGCTACACCTTC. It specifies CSAKLPWTGGAAYYGYTF.

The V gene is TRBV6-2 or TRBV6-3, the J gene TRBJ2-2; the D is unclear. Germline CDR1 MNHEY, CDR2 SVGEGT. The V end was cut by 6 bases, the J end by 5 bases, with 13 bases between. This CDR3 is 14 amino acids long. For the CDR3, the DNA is TGTGCCAGCAGCGAGGACCTAACTACCGGGGAGCTGTTTTTT. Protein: CASSEDLTTGELFF.

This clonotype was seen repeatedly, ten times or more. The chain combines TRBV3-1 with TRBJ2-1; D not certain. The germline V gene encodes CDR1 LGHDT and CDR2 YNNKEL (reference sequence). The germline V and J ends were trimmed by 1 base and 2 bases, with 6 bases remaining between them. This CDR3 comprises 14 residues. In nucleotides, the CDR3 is TGTGCCAGCAGCCAAGTCTCAACCTACAATGAGCAGTTCTTC. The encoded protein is CASSQVSTYNEQFF.

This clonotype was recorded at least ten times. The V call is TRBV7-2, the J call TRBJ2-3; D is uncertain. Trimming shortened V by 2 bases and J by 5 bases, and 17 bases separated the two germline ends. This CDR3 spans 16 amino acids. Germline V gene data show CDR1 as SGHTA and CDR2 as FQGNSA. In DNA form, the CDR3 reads TGTGCCAGCAGCTTACTTATTGGGCCGCCTGGAGATACGCAGTATTTT. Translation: CASSLLIGPPGDTQYF.

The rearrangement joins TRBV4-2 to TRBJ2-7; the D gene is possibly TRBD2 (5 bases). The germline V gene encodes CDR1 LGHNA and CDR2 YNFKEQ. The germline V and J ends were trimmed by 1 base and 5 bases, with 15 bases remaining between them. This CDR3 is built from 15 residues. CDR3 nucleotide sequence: TGTGCCAGCAGCCAAGGACTAATCTCCCCCAACGAGCAGTACTTC. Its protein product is CASSQGLISPNEQYF.

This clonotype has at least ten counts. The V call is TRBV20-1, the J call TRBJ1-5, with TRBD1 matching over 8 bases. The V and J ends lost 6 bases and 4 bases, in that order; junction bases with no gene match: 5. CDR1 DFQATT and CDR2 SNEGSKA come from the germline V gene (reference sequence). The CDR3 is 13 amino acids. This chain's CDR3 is CSAMGQDNQPQHF. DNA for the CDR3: TGCAGTGCCATGGGACAGGATAATCAGCCCCAGCATTTT.

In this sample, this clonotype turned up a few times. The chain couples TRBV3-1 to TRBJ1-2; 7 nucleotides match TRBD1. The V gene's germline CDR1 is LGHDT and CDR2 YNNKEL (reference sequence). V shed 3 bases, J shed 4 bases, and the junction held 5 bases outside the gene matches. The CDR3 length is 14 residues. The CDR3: CASSQTGQAYGYTF. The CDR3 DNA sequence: TGTGCCAGCAGCCAGACAGGGCAGGCCTATGGCTACACCTTC.

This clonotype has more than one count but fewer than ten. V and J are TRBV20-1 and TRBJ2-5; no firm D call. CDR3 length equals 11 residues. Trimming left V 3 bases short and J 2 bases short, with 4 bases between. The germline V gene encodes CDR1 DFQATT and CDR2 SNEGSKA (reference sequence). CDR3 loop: CSARGQETQYF. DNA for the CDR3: TGCAGTGCTAGGGGGCAAGAGACCCAGTACTTC.

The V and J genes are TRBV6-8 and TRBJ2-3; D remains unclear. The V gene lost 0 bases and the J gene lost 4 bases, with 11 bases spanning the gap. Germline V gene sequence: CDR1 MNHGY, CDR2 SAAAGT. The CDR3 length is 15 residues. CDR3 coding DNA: TGTGCCAGCAGTTACTCGAGAATAGTTTCAGATACGCAGTATTTT. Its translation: CASSYSRIVSDTQYF.

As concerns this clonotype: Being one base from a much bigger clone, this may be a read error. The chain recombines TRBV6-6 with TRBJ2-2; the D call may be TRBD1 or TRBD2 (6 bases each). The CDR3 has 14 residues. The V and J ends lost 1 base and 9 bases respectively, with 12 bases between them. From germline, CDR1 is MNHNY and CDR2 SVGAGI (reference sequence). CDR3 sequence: CASSYLGGTWELFF. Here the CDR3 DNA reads TGTGCCAGCAGTTACTTAGGGGGGACCTGGGAGCTGTTTTTT.

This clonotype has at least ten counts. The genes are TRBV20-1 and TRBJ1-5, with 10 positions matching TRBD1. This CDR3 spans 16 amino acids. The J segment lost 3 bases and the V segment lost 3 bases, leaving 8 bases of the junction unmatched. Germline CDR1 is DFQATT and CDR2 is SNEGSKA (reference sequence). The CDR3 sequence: CSASGGGQGLNQPQHF. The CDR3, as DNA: TGCAGTGCTAGTGGAGGGGGACAGGGGCTCAATCAGCCCCAGCATTTT.